This T cell receptor beta chain was found in a study of vaccination and CD4 T cells after COVID-19. Overall study context: Median time from COVID diagnosis to post-COVID sampling was 101 days (35 to 161). A CEFX pool, an HIV-1 Nef pool, or no peptide went to control cultures.

Comment on this clonotype: Its specificity is not known.

Noted treatment: approximately 10-day PBMC culture with coronavirus spike peptide pools or control peptides (ViraFEST assay). Germline V CDR1 and CDR2: DFQATT, SNEGSKA (reference sequence). This CDR3 is built from 17 residues. Trimming shortened V by 1 base and J by 4 bases, and 20 bases separated the two germline ends. Researchers used the Oncomine TCR Beta short-read assay to sequence DNA from cultured CD4+ T cells. MiXCR was run by TCRdb on the PCR reads, yielding one entry per CDR3 protein. The sample shows approximately 5,500 distinct CDR3 sequences, approximately 74% of them seen only once. This clonotype originated in a human donor who had recovered from COVID-19. The sequenced material came from CD4+ T cells from blood, cultured in vitro. The chain uses TRBV20-1 and TRBJ1-5; tentative D call: TRBD1 (5 bases). CDR3 protein: CSARAMGGVGENQPQHF. CDR3 nucleotide sequence: TGCAGTGCTAGAGCGATGGGGGGTGTGGGTGAGAATCAGCCCCAGCATTTT.